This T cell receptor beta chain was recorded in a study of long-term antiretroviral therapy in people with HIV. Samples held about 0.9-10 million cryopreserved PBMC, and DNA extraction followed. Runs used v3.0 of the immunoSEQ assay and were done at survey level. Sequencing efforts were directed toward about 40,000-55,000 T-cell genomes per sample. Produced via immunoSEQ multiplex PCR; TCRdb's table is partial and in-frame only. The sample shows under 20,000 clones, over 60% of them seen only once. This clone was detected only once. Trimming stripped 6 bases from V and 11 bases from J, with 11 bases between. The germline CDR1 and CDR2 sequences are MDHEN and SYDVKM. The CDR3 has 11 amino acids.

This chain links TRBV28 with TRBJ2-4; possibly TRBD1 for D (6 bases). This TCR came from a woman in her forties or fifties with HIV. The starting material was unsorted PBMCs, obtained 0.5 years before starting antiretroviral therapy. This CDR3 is CASRQDRFQYF. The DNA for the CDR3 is TGTGCCAGCAGACAGGACAGATTTCAGTACTTC. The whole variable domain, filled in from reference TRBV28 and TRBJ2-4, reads DVKVTQSSRYLVKRTGEKVFLECVQDMDHENMFWYRQDPGLGLRLIYFSYDVKMKEKGDIPEGYSVSREKKERFSLILESASTNQTSMYLCASRQDRFQYFGAGTRLSVL.